This T cell receptor beta chain comes out of a study of vaccination effects on CD4 cells after COVID-19. The study's findings and limits: Convalescent patients were few in the study, and early post-infection timepoints were absent.

Prior to sequencing, the ViraFEST assay stimulated PBMC with viral peptide pools, which expanded the antigen-specific CD4+ T cells. Investigators separated out CD4+ T cells once approximately 10 days of culture had passed. Testing of the vaccine recipients showed negative nucleocapsid antibodies and no prior SARS-CoV-2 infection. As concerns this clone: What it recognizes is unknown.

Using immunoSEQ multiplex PCR, the repertoire was profiled, and TCRdb retains in-frame clones only, with some absent. Counted here are about 52,000 clones, nearly 80% occurring once; the ten biggest clones make up 6%. The junction had 5 bases not matched to a gene; V was cut back by 8 bases and J by 1 base. Germline loops: CDR1 SQVTM, CDR2 ANQGSEA. The CDR3 consists of 13 residues. Material: CD4+ T cells from PBMCs cultured with HCoV-OC43 spike peptides, obtained before COVID-19 vaccination. Subset described: HCoV-OC43 spike overlapping peptide pool stimulation. This chain connects TRBV29-1 to TRBJ1-1; 9 bases are a match to TRBD1. The sequence was collected from a human donor who received a COVID-19 vaccine. The CDR3 nucleotides read TGCAGCTCTAGGACAGGGGCGAACACTGAAGCTTTCTTT. Its translation: CSSRTGANTEAFF.